This T cell receptor (beta chain) was sequenced in a study of T cell responses to AZD1222 COVID-19 vaccine. Here immunoSEQ multiplex PCR was the method, and the copy in TCRdb shows in-frame clones only, minus some. Among some 120,000 clones, less than 95% were seen once, and the ten largest hold nearly 4.5%. Notes on the study in general: No day 14 peak samples; only post-peak repertoires were characterized.

V shed 2 bases, J shed 3 bases, and the junction held 9 bases outside the gene matches. The CDR3 sequence is 16 residues long. The germline V gene has CDR1 KGHSH and CDR2 LQKENI. Notes on this clone: What it recognizes is unknown.

The receptor was derived from an adult in good health. The gene calls are TRBV18 and TRBJ1-2, with 7 bases that match TRBD1. Sequencing used peripheral blood, obtained on day 0 of MenACWY control vaccination. The CDR3 coding sequence is TGTGCCAGCTCACCATCGGTTTTTGACAGGGACTATGGCTACACCTTC. Translated: CASSPSVFDRDYGYTF.